The subject of this entry is one T cell receptor (beta chain). Per the authors' pipeline: By means of reference gene primer amplification, nucleated cell counts were estimated. TCRdb's copy holds only in-frame clones and misses some; the assay was immunoSEQ multiplex PCR. Clone size and the V and J calls come from that table; the DNA yielded D and trimming. Among over 110,000 clones listed, 87% were seen once. This entry belongs to a study of blood T cell repertoires in COVID-19. Study at large: Acute and convalescent COVID-19 samples came from the United States, Italy and Spain.

Residents of about two dozen US areas, aged about 18 to 89 years, made up the participants. This CDR3 has 20 amino acids. Germline V gene sequence: CDR1 SGHNT, CDR2 YYREEE (reference sequence). V lost 0 bases and J lost 1; bases outside the gene matches: 12. What was sequenced was PBMCs or T cells enriched from blood (not recorded which). This receptor was obtained from a man aged 60 to 69 who had recovered from COVID-19. This chain joins TRBV5-4 and TRBJ2-2; 10 bases line up with TRBD2. CDR3 nucleotide sequence: TGTGCCAGCAGCTTGGTTTCGGTTCAGCGGGGGGGCCGGAACACCGGGGAGCTGTTTTTT. Encoded protein: CASSLVSVQRGGRNTGELFF.